The present T cell receptor (beta chain) was sequenced within a study of beta chain features in type 1 diabetes. The wider study: The study found patients and healthy donors alike in age, gender and cell yields. Points from the study as a whole: There was a moderate but significant shortening of TCRB CDR3s in all four CD4+ subsets of Type 1 diabetes patients.

cDNA synthesis used the whole RNA isolate, giving expressed TCRB sequences. Generated by immunoSEQ multiplex PCR, the TCRdb table keeps only in-frame clones and is missing some. The sample carries about 170,000 clones, approximately 8.1% recorded once. As to this clone: Antigen specificity is unknown.

Per germline, CDR1 SNHLY and CDR2 FYNNEI. V gave up 2 bases and J gave up 7 bases, with 12 bases separating them. There are 14 residues in the CDR3. Sequenced: central memory CD4+ T cells from blood. This rearrangement joins TRBV2 to TRBJ1-5, with D hard to call. The TCR comes from a man younger than 35 with type 1 diabetes. CDR3 DNA sequence: TGTGCCAGCAGTGAACAGGCCGCGGGGCAGCCCCAGCATTTT. Encoded protein: CASSEQAAGQPQHF.